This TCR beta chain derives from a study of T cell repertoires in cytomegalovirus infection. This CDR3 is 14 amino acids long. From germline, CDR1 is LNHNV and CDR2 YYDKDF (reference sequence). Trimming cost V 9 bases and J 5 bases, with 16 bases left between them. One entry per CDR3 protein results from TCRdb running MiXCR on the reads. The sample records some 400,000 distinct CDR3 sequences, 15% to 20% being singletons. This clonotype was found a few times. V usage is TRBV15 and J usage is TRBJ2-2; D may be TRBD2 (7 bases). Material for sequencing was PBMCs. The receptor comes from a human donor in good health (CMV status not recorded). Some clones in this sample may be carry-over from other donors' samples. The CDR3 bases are TGTGCCACTCACAGGGAGGGGGGGACCGGGGAGCTGTTTTTT. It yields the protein CATHREGGTGELFF.